A selection of T cell receptor beta chains follows, all from one sample in a study of OX40 agonist ivuxolimab in advanced cancers. Method: immunoSEQ multiplex PCR; TCRdb's copy keeps in-frame clones and lacks some. The sample carries 37,000 or so clones, more than 85% recorded once. The sample consisted of CD4+ or CD8+ T cells sorted from blood, taken in a trial of the OX40 agonist ivuxolimab. These receptors came from an adult with an advanced solid tumor such as melanoma, head and neck, liver or kidney cancer. Each CDR3 is given with its conserved first and last residue. Each record gives: J gene, clone size, V gene, D gene, CDR3 protein, CDR3 DNA. A D gene is named only where the DNA matches it firmly. Not all rows give a size; the values are once, few, many and, for expanded clones, a class.

TRBJ1-4 . TRBV9 . CASSVGITGFNEKLFF TGTGCCAGCAGCGTAGGAATTACAGGGTTTAATGAAAAACTGTTTTTT
TRBJ2-3 . TRBV4-1 . CASSPLANGLSDTQYF TGCGCCAGCAGCCCCCTTGCTAATGGTCTTTCAGATACGCAGTATTTT
TRBJ2-7 . TRBV5-4 TRBD2 CASSLDGGGQDEQYF TGTGCCAGCAGCTTGGATGGCGGGGGGCAGGACGAGCAGTACTTC
TRBJ2-7 . TRBV5-1 TRBD1 CASSRDRSPYEQYF TGCGCCAGCAGTAGGGACAGGAGTCCCTACGAGCAGTACTTC
TRBJ2-7 . TRBV6-5 . CASSSGLYEQYF TGTGCCAGCAGTTCGGGCCTCTACGAGCAGTACTTC
TRBJ1-5 once TRBV25-1 TRBD1 CASSESASGGNQPQHF TGTGCCAGCAGTGAATCAGCTTCAGGGGGCAACCAGCCCCAGCATTTT
TRBJ2-1 . TRBV7-9 TRBD1 CASSADRAYNEQFF TGTGCCAGCAGCGCGGACAGGGCCTACAATGAGCAGTTCTTC
TRBJ2-3 . TRBV9 TRBD1 CASSDRGYTDTQYF TGTGCCAGCAGCGACAGGGGGTACACAGATACGCAGTATTTT
TRBJ2-5 . TRBV19 TRBD2 CASSSLSGGARSRETQYF TGTGCCAGTAGTTCTCTTAGCGGGGGGGCCCGGTCGCGCGAGACCCAGTACTTC
TRBJ1-1 . TRBV18 TRBD1 CASSGDRADREAFF TGTGCCAGCTCAGGAGACAGGGCCGATCGTGAAGCTTTCTTT
TRBJ2-3 . TRBV4-2 . CASSPGLGRHTDTQYF TGTGCCAGCAGCCCCGGGCTGGGGCGACACACAGATACGCAGTATTTT
TRBJ1-1 few TRBV29-1 . CSGSHTEAFF TGCAGCGGTTCTCACACTGAAGCTTTCTTT
TRBJ1-4 . TRBV15 TRBD1 CATSSVGQGMEKLFF TGTGCCACCAGCAGTGTGGGACAGGGGATGGAAAAACTGTTTTTT
TRBJ2-5 . TRBV4-1 . CASSQDLPTQFGGLQETQYF TGCGCCAGCAGCCAAGATCTTCCCACCCAGTTCGGGGGCCTACAAGAGACCCAGTACTTC
TRBJ1-6 . TRBV19 TRBD1 CASSIDPGLRGGAGSPLHF TGTGCCAGTAGTATAGATCCGGGGCTCAGAGGGGGCGCAGGGTCACCCCTCCACTTT
TRBJ2-7 . TRBV19 TRBD1 CASSYRGSGPYEQYF TGTGCCAGTAGCTACAGGGGTTCAGGGCCCTACGAGCAGTACTTC
TRBJ2-7 few TRBV28 . CASRLSDEQYF TGTGCCAGTAGACTTTCCGACGAGCAGTACTTC
TRBJ1-2 . TRBV30 . CAWSGVGYTF TGTGCCTGGAGTGGGGTTGGCTACACCTTC
TRBJ1-5 . TRBV6-1 TRBD1 CASSEPPQGRVQHF TGTGCCAGCAGTGAACCCCCACAGGGGCGGGTGCAGCATTTT
TRBJ1-1 . TRBV2 . CASSEVTGAFTEAFF TGTGCCAGCAGTGAAGTTACGGGGGCCTTCACTGAAGCTTTCTTT
TRBJ1-1 . TRBV4-1 . CASSRTGDSNTEAFF TGCGCCAGCAGCCGGACCGGTGATTCCAACACTGAAGCTTTCTTT
TRBJ1-3 . TRBV7-2 . CASSSQGTSSGNTIYF TGTGCCAGCAGCTCCCAGGGAACCTCCTCTGGAAACACCATATATTTT
TRBJ2-6 . TRBV19 . CASSISDGGPGANVLTF TGTGCCAGTAGTATATCCGACGGGGGGCCTGGGGCCAACGTCCTGACTTTC
TRBJ2-7 . TRBV10-3 TRBD2 CAISTGLGGSYEQYF TGTGCCATCAGCACGGGACTAGGAGGCTCCTACGAGCAGTACTTC
TRBJ2-3 . TRBV6-1 TRBD2 CASSPRTSWNTQYF TGTGCCAGCAGTCCGCGGACTAGCTGGAATACGCAGTATTTT
TRBJ2-5 once TRBV7-6 TRBD1 CASSLGVAGGGETQYF TGTGCCAGCAGCTTAGGCGTGGCAGGGGGCGGAGAGACCCAGTACTTC
TRBJ2-3 . TRBV23-1 . CASSQSAEELDTQYF TGCGCCAGCAGTCAATCGGCGGAGGAATTAGATACGCAGTATTTT
TRBJ2-5 once TRBV7-6 . CASSSGIRETQYF TGTGCCAGCAGCTCCGGGATAAGGGAGACCCAGTACTTC
TRBJ2-5 . TRBV9 TRBD1 CASSPLTGTETQYF TGTGCCAGCAGCCCCCTGACAGGGACGGAGACCCAGTACTTC
TRBJ2-1 . TRBV9 TRBD2 CASSFGGAGNEQFF TGTGCCAGCAGCTTCGGGGGGGCCGGCAATGAGCAGTTCTTC
TRBJ1-1 . TRBV30 . CAWSVRVTAFF TGTGCCTGGAGTGTACGGGTCACGGCTTTCTTT
TRBJ2-7 . TRBV18 . CASSALPPGSEQYF TGTGCCAGCTCCGCGTTGCCCCCCGGCTCCGAGCAGTACTTC
TRBJ2-7 . TRBV28 . CASSRGLSYEQYF TGTGCCAGCAGCCGGGGACTGTCCTACGAGCAGTACTTC
TRBJ1-1 once TRBV2 . CASSRRDTEAFF TGTGCCAGCAGTCGACGGGACACTGAAGCTTTCTTT
TRBJ1-6 . TRBV7-6 TRBD1 CASSSSPGTANSPLHF TGTGCCAGCAGCAGCAGCCCTGGGACAGCCAATTCACCCCTCCACTTT
TRBJ2-1 . TRBV5-1 . CASSLRSQSGDEQFF TGCGCCAGCAGCTTGCGAAGTCAGTCTGGCGATGAGCAGTTCTTC
TRBJ2-3 . TRBV20-1 . CSANWGYTQYF TGCAGTGCTAACTGGGGTTATACGCAGTATTTT